Each of the 30 T cell receptor beta chains below was sequenced from the same sample in a study of cytomegalovirus exposure and HLA in healthy donors. The PCR employed 60 Vbeta primers together with 13 Jbeta primers. Sequenced by immunoSEQ multiplex PCR; TCRdb stores in-frame clones only, minus some. Of some 150,000 clones in the sample, 79% were seen once. The sequencing input was PBMCs. The receptors were gathered from a man in his forties or fifties in good health and CMV-seropositive.

The chain combines TRBV11-2 with TRBJ1-2, with D perhaps matching TRBD1 (6 bases). This CDR3 region has 15 residues. Germline V gene sequence: CDR1 SGHAT, CDR2 FQNNGV. V was pared by 4 bases and J by 6 bases, with 18 bases between. The CDR3 spells CASSSRLNTGNGYTF. Written as DNA, the CDR3 is TGTGCCAGCAGCTCCCGTCTCAATACAGGGAATGGCTACACCTTC.

The chain uses TRBV28 and TRBJ2-3, with 9 bases lining up with TRBD2. The CDR3 is 15 residues long. From germline, CDR1 is MDHEN and CDR2 SYDVKM. Unmatched junction bases numbered 5, after V lost 3 bases and J lost 4 bases. The CDR3 spells CASSFGLAFADTQYF. The CDR3 region has the DNA TGTGCCAGCAGTTTCGGACTAGCGTTCGCAGATACGCAGTATTTT.

The chain joins TRBV28 to TRBJ2-2; possible D gene TRBD2, 6 bases. The V end lost 6 bases, the J end lost 3 bases, and 17 bases lay between the germline ends. The CDR3 consists of 16 residues. CDR1 MDHEN and CDR2 SYDVKM come from the germline V gene. The CDR3 DNA reads as TGTGCCAGCAGCCTACTAGCCAGCGGCCACACCGGGGAGCTGTTTTTT. This encodes CASSLLASGHTGELFF.

The chain couples TRBV2 to TRBJ2-1; TRBD2 might be the D (6 bases). Trimming took off 6 bases at V and 3 bases at J, with 18 bases between the two ends. The CDR3 spans 16 residues. Germline loops: CDR1 SNHLY, CDR2 FYNNEI. The CDR3 DNA is TGTGCCAGCAGGCACAACGAATGGACTATCTACAATGAGCAGTTCTTC. This codes for CASRHNEWTIYNEQFF.

This clone has more than one count but fewer than ten. This sequence joins TRBV2 and TRBJ1-6, with 10 positions matching TRBD1. V was clipped by 6 bases and J by 8 bases; unmatched bases: 7. This CDR3 comprises 15 residues. The V gene's germline CDR1 is SNHLY and CDR2 FYNNEI. The CDR3: CASSEVGQGYSPLHF. In DNA form, the CDR3 reads TGTGCCAGCAGCGAGGTGGGACAGGGGTATTCACCCCTCCACTTT.

The V gene is TRBV7-9, the J gene TRBJ2-1; 7 bases map to TRBD2. CDR1 and CDR2 (germline): SEHNR, FQNEAQ (reference sequence). The CDR3 is made up of 14 amino acids. J gave up 3 bases and V 3 bases, and 2 bases lay outside the gene matches. CDR3 region: CASSFRDYYNEQFF. In DNA, the CDR3 is TGTGCCAGCAGCTTCCGGGACTACTACAATGAGCAGTTCTTC.

V gene TRBV6-6 combines with J gene TRBJ2-7; 12 bases are shared with TRBD2. Germline CDR1 and CDR2: MNHNY and SVGAGI (reference sequence). There are 15 residues in the CDR3. The V gene end was trimmed by 5 bases and the J gene end by 3 bases; junction bases not matched to a gene: 5. The CDR3 nucleotides are TGTGCCAGCAGTAAGACTAGCGGGGGATTCTACGAGCAGTACTTC. Translated, it gives CASSKTSGGFYEQYF.

The V and J genes are TRBV29-1 and TRBJ1-1, with 7 positions matching TRBD1. CDR3 length: 14 residues. V lost 6 bases and J lost 0; bases outside the gene matches: 7. Germline CDR1 and CDR2: SQVTM and ANQGSEA. CDR3 amino acids: CSVNRGVMNTEAFF. CDR3 sequence (DNA): TGCAGCGTCAACAGGGGCGTCATGAACACTGAAGCTTTCTTT.

The genes are TRBV5-1 and TRBJ2-7; TRBD2 aligns across 12 bases. J gave up 2 bases and V 5 bases, and 11 bases lay outside the gene matches. CDR3 length: 17 amino acids. From germline, CDR1 is SGHRS and CDR2 YFSETQ. This chain's CDR3 is CASRRQLAGGIPYEQYF. CDR3 sequence (DNA): TGCGCCAGCAGACGACAACTAGCGGGAGGAATCCCCTACGAGCAGTACTTC.

V gene TRBV6-1 combines with J gene TRBJ2-7; D remains ambiguous. Germline loops: CDR1 MNHNS, CDR2 SASEGT. The CDR3 extends over 12 amino acids. Trimming took 3 bases from V and 2 from J, leaving 5 bases between them. The CDR3 protein is CASSDRTYEQYF. The CDR3, as DNA: TGTGCCAGCAGTGACAGGACCTACGAGCAGTACTTC.

This chain links TRBV18 with TRBJ2-3; TRBD1 matches at 8 bases. This CDR3 contains 14 residues. Germline V gene lookup returns CDR1 KGHSH and CDR2 LQKENI. The V segment lost 6 bases and the J segment 5 bases; nucleotides outside the gene matches: 7. The CDR3 region is CASSPDRAEDTQYF. CDR3 coding DNA: TGTGCCAGCTCTCCGGACAGGGCTGAAGATACGCAGTATTTT.

V and J are TRBV5-1 and TRBJ2-7, with 10 bases identical to TRBD1. The ends lost 3 bases at V and 1 base at J; junction bases unmatched: 1. The CDR3 is 14 amino acids. Germline-derived CDR1 and CDR2 are SGHRS and YFSETQ. CDR3 sequence: CASSSGQGSYEQYF. The CDR3 DNA reads TGCGCCAGCAGCTCGGGACAGGGGTCCTACGAGCAGTACTTC.

The chain employs TRBV11-2 and TRBJ2-1, with TRBD2 identical over 7 bases. Unmatched junction bases numbered 4, after V lost 3 bases and J lost 11 bases. Germline CDR1 reads SGHAT; CDR2 reads FQNNGV. The CDR3 extends over 12 amino acids. DNA for the CDR3: TGTGCCAGCAGCTTCGAGCGGGAAAAGCAGTTCTTC. This translates into CASSFEREKQFF.

The V call is TRBV5-8, the J call TRBJ2-7, with 9 bases aligning to TRBD2. The CDR3 length is 14 residues. V gave up 4 bases and J gave up 2 bases; unmatched junction bases: 4. Germline values: CDR1 SGHTS, CDR2 YDEGEE. Here the CDR3 DNA reads TGTGCCAGCAGCCCTGGACTAGCGACCTACGAGCAGTACTTC. It yields the protein CASSPGLATYEQYF. Based on the CDR3 plus reference TRBV5-8 and TRBJ2-7, the full variable domain is EAGVTQSPTHLIKTRGQQATLRCSPISGHTSVYWYQQALGLGLQFLLWYDEGEERNRGNFPPRFSGRQFPNYSSELNVNALELEDSALYLCASSPGLATYEQYFGPGTRLTVT.

The rearrangement joins TRBV5-6 to TRBJ2-7; D gene unclear. The length of the CDR3 is 16 residues. V was clipped by 1 base and J by 0 bases, with 14 bases between them. CDR1 is SGHDT, CDR2 YYEEEE, per germline. The CDR3 is CASSLRSRFSSYEQYF. CDR3 nucleotides: TGTGCCAGCAGCTTGCGGAGTCGGTTCAGCTCCTACGAGCAGTACTTC.

The gene calls are TRBV6-1 and TRBJ2-7, with D possibly TRBD1 on 5 matching bases. Germline V gene data show CDR1 as MNHNS and CDR2 as SASEGT. Trimming cost V 4 bases and J 2 bases, with 12 bases left between them. The CDR3 sequence is 14 residues long. In DNA form, the CDR3 reads TGTGCCAGCAGTGTTGGGCAGGGTACCTACGAGCAGTACTTC. Translation gives CASSVGQGTYEQYF.

The chain's CDR3 is CASSLRATNEKLFF. DNA of the CDR3: TGTGCCAGCAGCTTGAGAGCAACTAATGAAAAACTGTTTTTT. The V gene is TRBV5-4, the J gene TRBJ1-4; D ambiguous. The CDR3 loop spans 14 amino acids. With 1 base removed from V and 0 bases from J, the gap between germline ends came to 4 bases. Germline loops: CDR1 SGHNT, CDR2 YYREEE (reference sequence).

This clone was picked up a small number of times. The chain links TRBV6-1 to TRBJ1-5; a weak D match, TRBD1 (5 bases). Trimming removed 6 bases at V and 0 bases at J, with 12 bases between. The germline V gene has CDR1 MNHNS and CDR2 SASEGT. The CDR3 spans 15 residues. CDR3 in DNA: TGTGCCAGCAGGCGACAGAGGAATAGCAATCAGCCCCAGCATTTT. It yields the protein CASRRQRNSNQPQHF.

The chain combines TRBV2 with TRBJ1-1, with 7 bases fitting TRBD1. The trim removed 7 bases at V and 6 bases at J, leaving 14 bases unmatched. The germline gives CDR1 SNHLY, CDR2 FYNNEI. The CDR3 extends over 15 amino acids. The CDR3 bases are TGTGCCAGCAAATCCCAAGAGGGGGCGTTCGCTGAAGCTTTCTTT. Its translation: CASKSQEGAFAEAFF.

The chain has TRBV6-1 and TRBJ1-1; no clear D gene. The germline V and J ends were trimmed by 3 bases and 1 base, with 6 bases remaining between them. Germline V CDR1 and CDR2: MNHNS, SASEGT. There are 13 residues in the CDR3. CDR3 region: CASSDGRNTEAFF. The CDR3 bases are TGTGCCAGCAGTGATGGGAGGAACACTGAAGCTTTCTTT.

This sequence joins TRBV7-4 and TRBJ2-7, with 12 bases aligning to TRBD2. Losses at the gene ends were 7 bases for V and 1 base for J; bases not matched to a gene: 5. The CDR3 contains 15 residues. Germline CDR1 SGHVT, CDR2 SQSDAQ. The CDR3 is CASIPGLAGSYEQYF. As DNA, the CDR3 is TGTGCCAGCATCCCGGGACTAGCGGGTTCCTACGAGCAGTACTTC.

The chain links TRBV6-1 to TRBJ2-7; D not certain. This CDR3 comprises 11 residues. The germline V and J ends were trimmed by 3 bases and 4 bases, with 4 bases remaining between them. Per the germline V gene, CDR1 is MNHNS and CDR2 is SASEGT. CDR3: CASSDPYEQYF. In nucleotides, the CDR3 is TGTGCCAGCAGTGACCCTTACGAGCAGTACTTC.

The V call is TRBV19, the J call TRBJ1-2, with a tentative D call TRBD1 (6 bases). V gave up 3 bases and J gave up 5 bases, with 13 bases separating them. Per the germline V gene, CDR1 is LNHDA and CDR2 is SQIVND (reference sequence). This CDR3 region has 14 residues. The CDR3 region has the DNA TGTGCCAGTAGTATTTCAGGGACATGGTATGGCTACACCTTC. It specifies CASSISGTWYGYTF.

The chain joins TRBV6-5 to TRBJ2-1; 7 bases are a match to TRBD2. Germline values: CDR1 MNHEY, CDR2 SVGAGI. This CDR3 comprises 15 residues. V was pared by 6 bases and J by 0 bases, with 5 bases of the junction left unmatched. The CDR3 DNA follows: TGTGCCAGCAGCCACGGGAGGATCTCCTACAATGAGCAGTTCTTC. Amino acids: CASSHGRISYNEQFF.

The V and J genes are TRBV4-1 and TRBJ2-1; tentatively, D is TRBD2 (5 bases). Trimming stripped 1 base from V and 1 base from J, with 11 bases between. Germline CDR1 reads MGHRA; CDR2 reads YSYEKL. This CDR3 has 16 residues. This CDR3 reads CASSQGAENSYNEQFF. Here the CDR3 DNA reads TGCGCCAGCAGCCAAGGAGCGGAAAATTCCTACAATGAGCAGTTCTTC.

The chain employs TRBV23-1 and TRBJ1-6; possibly TRBD1 for D (5 bases). TRBV23-1 is assigned to the ORF class and has an uncertain function. This CDR3 spans 15 amino acids. V gave up 5 bases and J gave up 6 bases, with 14 bases separating them. The CDR3 protein is CASSFNVTANSPLHF. CDR3 coding DNA: TGCGCCAGCAGTTTTAACGTGACAGCTAATTCACCCCTCCACTTT.

This clone was recorded only once. J is TRBJ2-4 and V is TRBV6-1; possibly TRBD1 for D (6 bases). There are 13 residues in the CDR3. Between the trimmed V and J ends, which lost 3 bases and 10 bases, there was a span of 13 bases. The germline V gene encodes CDR1 MNHNS and CDR2 SASEGT. The CDR3 DNA is TGTGCCAGCAGTGAGTCGTCGCAGGGGATTCAGTACTTC. It specifies CASSESSQGIQYF.

This chain joins TRBV27 and TRBJ2-1; D is perhaps TRBD1 (6 bases). The CDR3 covers 14 residues. V lost 11 bases and J lost 1, with 15 bases in between. Germline lookup yields CDR1 MNHEY and CDR2 SMNVEV (reference sequence). The CDR3 here is CACQTGPSYNEQFF. CDR3 coding DNA: TGTGCCTGCCAGACAGGACCTTCCTACAATGAGCAGTTCTTC.

This chain links TRBV6-4 with TRBJ1-1, with D perhaps matching TRBD1 (5 bases). The CDR3 loop spans 13 amino acids. The germline V gene has CDR1 MRHNA and CDR2 SNTAGT. Trimming stripped 9 bases from V and 1 base from J, with 12 bases between. CDR3 sequence: CASATDRNTEAFF. For the CDR3, the DNA is TGTGCCAGTGCGACAGACCGGAACACTGAAGCTTTCTTT.

The rearrangement links TRBV5-4 to TRBJ2-7; 7 nucleotides align to TRBD1. V shed 4 bases and J 3 bases; nucleotides not matched to a gene: 7. This CDR3 is built from 14 residues. CDR1 is SGHNT, CDR2 YYREEE, per germline (reference sequence). The CDR3 nucleotides read TGTGCCAGCAGCCGTACGGGACAGAACTACGAGCAGTACTTC. Its protein product is CASSRTGQNYEQYF.